This T cell receptor (beta chain) originates from a study of cytomegalovirus exposure and HLA in healthy donors. The study ran its PCR with 60 Vbeta and 13 Jbeta primers. This table comes from immunoSEQ multiplex PCR, and its TCRdb copy is limited to in-frame clones, with some not included. The table records approximately 220,000 clones, roughly 80% of them present only once. Germline V gene data show CDR1 as KGHSH and CDR2 as LQKENI. The length of the CDR3 is 15 residues. The V gene end was trimmed by 3 bases and the J gene end by 4 bases; junction bases not matched to a gene: 8. On this clone: The antigen remains undetermined.

Study findings and constraints: Researchers reported in a later analysis that common viral pathogens appeared linked to several top clusters. An analysis done earlier found most TCR beta V segments productive about 90% or about 30% of the time.

The receptor was derived from a man aged 35-49 years in good health and CMV-seronegative. The sequencing input was PBMCs. This chain uses TRBV18 with TRBJ1-1; 7 bases align to TRBD1. The CDR3 nucleotides read TGTGCCAGCTCACCTAGACAGGGTGGGGGCACTGAAGCTTTCTTT. Its translation is CASSPRQGGGTEAFF.